Below, 25 T cell receptor beta chains from the same sample are listed, as sequenced in a study of regulatory T cells in long-lasting Graves disease. To make TCR beta libraries, researchers used iRepertoire HTBI primers and Arm-PCR of CDR3 regions. From the multiplex PCR reads, TCRdb called clonotypes with MiXCR, one entry per CDR3 protein. The profile covers about 470,000 distinct CDR3 sequences, with around 16% appearing a single time and 12% taken by the ten largest. As for time point: newly diagnosed GD, antithyroid drugs for less than 3 months. Following extraction of RNA from PBMCs, that RNA was used to make the TCR library. These data were likewise used in another study, on T cells in Graves' hyperthyroidism and ophthalmopathy.

The sequencing used peripheral blood mononuclear cells (PBMCs), collected at new diagnosis, from a patient treated with antithyroid drugs. These receptors were collected from a man aged 40-50 years with Graves disease.

This clonotype appeared a single time. The chain has TRBV19 and TRBJ2-7, with D uncertain. Between the trimmed V and J ends, which lost 6 bases and 3 bases, there was a span of 9 bases. The CDR3 has 12 amino acids. Germline V CDR1 and CDR2: LNHDA, SQIVND (reference sequence). CDR3 sequence (DNA): TGTGCCAGTAGATCCAGAGGCTACGAGCAGTACTTC. Its translation: CASRSRGYEQYF.

This clonotype was observed a handful of times. This chain connects TRBV19 to TRBJ2-3; possibly TRBD1 or TRBD2 for D (5 bases each). Germline CDR1 LNHDA, CDR2 SQIVND (reference sequence). V lost 8 bases, J lost 6 bases, and 21 bases lay in between. This CDR3 is built from 15 residues. CDR3 residues: CASGVLRGALDTQYF. CDR3 nucleotides: TGTGCCAGTGGAGTATTAAGGGGAGCATTGGATACGCAGTATTTT.

This clonotype was detected a few times. This sequence joins TRBV19 and TRBJ2-3; D unresolved. The V end was cut by 4 bases, the J end by 3 bases, with 8 bases between. Germline V gives CDR1 LNHDA, CDR2 SQIVND (reference sequence). This CDR3 comprises 13 residues. The CDR3 reads CASSRLKTDTQYF. In DNA, the CDR3 is TGTGCCAGTAGTAGGCTTAAAACAGATACGCAGTATTTT.

This clonotype was seen at least ten times. This sequence joins TRBV20-1 and TRBJ2-3, with 9 bases fitting TRBD2. Germline trimming cut 0 bases from V and 4 bases from J; bases unmatched to any gene: 2. This CDR3 is 14 amino acids long. Germline-derived CDR1 and CDR2 are DFQATT and SNEGSKA (reference sequence). For the CDR3, the DNA is TGCAGTGCTAGAGATCCTAGCGGGGCAGATACGCAGTATTTT. Its translation: CSARDPSGADTQYF.

The rearrangement links TRBV30 to TRBJ2-1; possible D gene TRBD2, 6 bases. The germline V gene encodes CDR1 GTSNPN and CDR2 SVGIG (reference sequence). The CDR3 extends over 13 amino acids. V lost 1 base, J lost 6 bases, and 10 bases lay in between. The CDR3 protein is CAWSELASNEQFF. The DNA of the CDR3 is TGTGCCTGGAGTGAGCTAGCGTCCAATGAGCAGTTCTTC. The complete variable domain, with remaining parts taken from reference TRBV30 and TRBJ2-1, reads SQTIHQWPATLVQPVGSPLSLECTVEGTSNPNLYWYRQAAGRGLQLLFYSVGIGQISSEVPQNLSASRPQDRQFILSSKKLLLSDSGFYLCAWSELASNEQFFGPGTRLTVL.

The chain is built from TRBV25-1 and TRBJ2-1, with 9 positions matching TRBD2. This CDR3 contains 13 residues. Losses at the gene ends were 4 bases for V and 15 bases for J; bases not matched to a gene: 10. CDR1 is MGHDK, CDR2 SYGVNS, per germline. The CDR3 protein is CASSVPSGNAWFF. The CDR3 DNA sequence: TGTGCCAGCAGTGTCCCTAGCGGGAATGCTTGGTTCTTC.

With regard to this clonotype: A much larger clone lies a single base off, so this may be a read error. The chain uses TRBV30 and TRBJ2-3; D gene ambiguous. Trimming took 0 bases from V and 6 from J, leaving 10 bases between them. This CDR3 is built from 13 residues. Germline V gene sequence: CDR1 GTSNPN, CDR2 SVGIG (reference sequence). CDR3 sequence: CAWSVHKKDTQYF. The CDR3 DNA is TGTGCCTGGAGTGTACATAAAAAGGATACGCAGTATTTT.

The rearrangement links TRBV7-9 to TRBJ2-3; 11 bases are shared with TRBD2. V gave up 2 bases and J gave up 3 bases; unmatched junction bases: 4. The CDR3 is 16 amino acids. Germline CDR1 is SEHNR and CDR2 is FQNEAQ (reference sequence). Here the CDR3 reads CASSLTSGSLTDTQYF. CDR3 nucleotide sequence: TGTGCCAGCAGCTTAACTAGCGGGAGTTTGACAGATACGCAGTATTTT.

This clonotype was picked up many times. CDR3: CASTRGVRISNQPQHF. The CDR3 nucleotides are TGTGCCAGCACCAGAGGCGTTAGAATTAGCAATCAGCCCCAGCATTTT. V is TRBV28 and J is TRBJ1-5; no clear D gene. CDR1 is MDHEN and CDR2 is SYDVKM in the germline V gene. The CDR3 runs 16 residues. V was cut by 7 bases and J by 0 bases, with 16 bases left in between.

This clonotype appeared many times. The rearrangement uses TRBV12-3 or TRBV12-4 and TRBJ1-1; the match to TRBD1 covers 10 bases. Trimming took 5 bases from V and 7 from J; bases not matched to a gene: 7. The CDR3 is made up of 14 amino acids. CDR3 loop: CASSRRGTGDEAFF. The CDR3 DNA is TGTGCCAGCAGTCGAAGGGGGACAGGGGATGAAGCTTTCTTT.

This clonotype was picked up many times. This chain connects TRBV11-3 to TRBJ2-1; 7 bases match TRBD2. V shed 0 bases and J 9 bases; nucleotides not matched to a gene: 8. This CDR3 is built from 15 residues. Looked up from germline, CDR1 is SGHNT and CDR2 is YENEEA. The CDR3 sequence: CASSLDLVSSGEQFF. CDR3 bases: TGTGCCAGCAGCTTAGATCTAGTGTCTAGCGGTGAGCAGTTCTTC.

This clonotype was seen many times. The rearrangement joins TRBV24-1 to TRBJ2-5; D assignment may be TRBD1 or TRBD2 (5 bases each). V lost 3 bases to trimming and J lost 4 bases, with 8 bases between them. There are 13 residues in the CDR3. In germline, CDR1 is KGHDR, CDR2 SFDVKD. CDR3 protein: CATSDGGGETQYF. Written as DNA, the CDR3 is TGTGCCACCAGTGATGGTGGGGGAGAGACCCAGTACTTC.

In its sample, this clonotype was seen many times. V and J are TRBV20-1 and TRBJ2-3; 8 nucleotides line up with TRBD2. Germline lookup yields CDR1 DFQATT and CDR2 SNEGSKA (reference sequence). The CDR3 covers 15 residues. Losses at the gene ends were 5 bases for V and 6 bases for J; bases not matched to a gene: 13. The CDR3 DNA reads TGCAGTGCTCCCGGACTAGCTTCAATCACGGATACGCAGTATTTT. Translating gives CSAPGLASITDTQYF.

This clonotype has only one observation. The rearrangement joins TRBV12-3 or TRBV12-4 to TRBJ1-1; D unresolved. The CDR3 consists of 14 residues. The V end lost 7 bases, the J end lost 0 bases, and 12 bases lay between the germline ends. CDR3 DNA: TGTGCCAGCAAACCCACGGACGTGAACACTGAAGCTTTCTTT. This codes for CASKPTDVNTEAFF.

This clonotype was counted only a few times. The chain is built from TRBV6-1 and TRBJ1-1, with D possibly being TRBD1 (6 bases). The ends were cut back, 8 bases at V and 6 bases at J, with 16 bases in the middle. This CDR3 is 13 amino acids long. Germline CDR1 MNHNS, CDR2 SASEGT. CDR3 sequence (DNA): TGTGCCAGCTACAGGGTTTGGGCAGCTGAAGCTTTCTTT. This codes for CASYRVWAAEAFF.

A remark on this clonotype: A much larger clone is a single base away; this may be a read error. V gene TRBV3-1 combines with J gene TRBJ1-4, with 9 nucleotides matching TRBD1. This CDR3 spans 16 amino acids. CDR1 and CDR2 (germline): LGHDT, YNNKEL (reference sequence). CDR3 coding DNA: TGTGCCGGCAGCCAAGATCTGGGGACAGGGCTTGAAAAACTGTTTTTT. It yields the protein CAGSQDLGTGLEKLFF.

This clonotype appeared a few times. V gene TRBV5-1 combines with J gene TRBJ2-5, with D possibly matching TRBD2 (6 bases). Germline V gene data show CDR1 as SGHRS and CDR2 as YFSETQ. The CDR3 is 17 residues long. Trimming shortened V by 0 bases and J by 1 base, and 16 bases separated the two germline ends. The CDR3 bases are TGCGCCAGCAGCTTGGCCTTCGCCGGGAGTGGCCAAGAGACCCAGTACTTC. Translated: CASSLAFAGSGQETQYF.

In DNA, the CDR3 is TGCAGTGCCCCTTGGCGGGAGGGAACCTACGAGCAGTACTTC. It encodes CSAPWREGTYEQYF. The chain combines TRBV20-1 with TRBJ2-7; 9 nucleotides agree with TRBD2. This CDR3 region has 14 residues. J lost 2 bases, V lost 6 bases, and 8 bases had no gene match. Germline CDR1 and CDR2: DFQATT and SNEGSKA (reference sequence).

Ten or more counts support this clonotype. The rearrangement joins TRBV3-1 to TRBJ1-1; D is ambiguous. Trimming removed 4 bases at V and 1 base at J, with 7 bases between. Germline loops: CDR1 LGHDT, CDR2 YNNKEL (reference sequence). The CDR3 spans 13 residues. The CDR3 coding sequence is TGTGCCAGCAGCCTGATGTCGAACACTGAAGCTTTCTTT. It encodes CASSLMSNTEAFF.

This clonotype was recorded a few times. A much larger clonotype is one base distant, so this may be a read error. The chain combines TRBV30 with TRBJ2-3; tentative D call: TRBD2 (6 bases). The V gene lost 0 bases and the J gene lost 4 bases, with 17 bases spanning the gap. The V gene's germline CDR1 is GTSNPN and CDR2 SVGIG (reference sequence). There are 16 residues in the CDR3. Written as DNA, the CDR3 is TGTGCCTGGAGTGTACTGGAGGCTAGCGCCTCAGATACGCAGTATTTT. Protein product: CAWSVLEASASDTQYF.

This clonotype was seen repeatedly, ten times or more. V usage is TRBV28 and J usage is TRBJ2-3, with D hard to call. Germline CDR1 MDHEN, CDR2 SYDVKM. CDR3 size: 14 residues. The V end lost 6 bases, the J end lost 2 bases, and 12 bases lay between the germline ends. As DNA, the CDR3 is TGTGCCAGCAGAACGACCCGAATCACAGATACGCAGTATTTT. Amino acids: CASRTTRITDTQYF.

This clonotype turned up a few times. The rearrangement links TRBV12-3 or TRBV12-4 to TRBJ1-2; weak D call: TRBD1 (6 bases). The CDR3 extends over 13 amino acids. Trimming took 2 bases from V and 4 from J, leaving 8 bases between them. CDR3 nucleotide sequence: TGTGCCAGCAGTTTAAGGGGGGGCTATGGCTACACCTTC. Protein product: CASSLRGGYGYTF.

This clonotype occurred many times. The gene calls are TRBV11-2 and TRBJ1-1, with D hard to call. V lost 1 base and J lost 7, with 10 bases in between. The germline V gene has CDR1 SGHAT and CDR2 FQNNGV. This CDR3 contains 13 residues. The CDR3 loop is CASSLGGPLEAFF. CDR3 DNA sequence: TGTGCCAGCAGCTTAGGGGGTCCCCTTGAAGCTTTCTTT.

This clonotype was seen more than once but under ten times. This chain uses TRBV10-1 with TRBJ1-6; 10 bases fit TRBD1. Germline lookup yields CDR1 WNHNN and CDR2 SYGVQD (reference sequence). The CDR3 consists of 14 residues. J was trimmed by 9 bases and V by 4 bases; bases with no gene match: 3. This chain's CDR3 is CASSGGTGVSPLHF. In nucleotides, the CDR3 is TGCGCCAGCAGTGGTGGGACAGGGGTTTCACCCCTCCACTTT.

This clonotype was picked up many times. The rearrangement uses TRBV10-1 and TRBJ2-3; 9 bases fit TRBD2. Germline V gene lookup returns CDR1 WNHNN and CDR2 SYGVQD (reference sequence). The CDR3 length is 17 residues. V lost 0 bases and J lost 2; bases outside the gene matches: 6. CDR3 residues: CASSESRLAASTDTQYF. The CDR3 DNA reads TGCGCCAGCAGTGAGTCCAGACTAGCGGCATCCACAGATACGCAGTATTTT.